The 12 T cell receptor beta chains listed next were all sequenced from one sample in a study of cytomegalovirus exposure and HLA in healthy donors. Some clones are missing from TCRdb's copy, which holds only in-frame ones; the method was immunoSEQ multiplex PCR. The repertoire holds about 160,000 clones, with roughly 91% as singletons. The sequencing sample was made of PBMCs. The receptors originated from a man aged 18-30 years in good health and CMV-seropositive.

This rearrangement joins TRBV27 to TRBJ1-5; D possibly corresponds to TRBD1 (6 bases). Germline V gene lookup returns CDR1 MNHEY and CDR2 SMNVEV (reference sequence). Trimming took 4 bases from V and 6 from J, leaving 10 bases between them. The CDR3 is made up of 13 amino acids. CDR3 residues: CASSSQGGQPQHF. The CDR3 DNA sequence: TGTGCCAGCAGTTCCCAAGGGGGTCAGCCCCAGCATTTT.

CDR3 protein: CASSQDRLERNNEQFF. Written as DNA, the CDR3 is TGCGCCAGCAGCCAAGACCGACTAGAAAGAAACAATGAGCAGTTCTTC. The V gene is TRBV4-1, the J gene TRBJ2-1; the D gene is possibly TRBD2 (6 bases). This CDR3 has 16 residues. Germline V gene data show CDR1 as MGHRA and CDR2 as YSYEKL. Trimming removed 0 bases from V and 5 bases from J, with 14 bases in between.

The chain couples TRBV7-9 to TRBJ2-5, with D maybe TRBD1 (5 bases). In germline, CDR1 is SEHNR, CDR2 FQNEAQ (reference sequence). The CDR3 is made up of 14 amino acids. The germline V and J ends were trimmed by 3 bases and 5 bases, with 13 bases remaining between them. The CDR3 coding sequence is TGTGCCAGCAGCTTGGGGCACCGGAGTGAGACCCAGTACTTC. This sequence encodes CASSLGHRSETQYF.

The chain joins TRBV7-3 to TRBJ2-7, with TRBD1 matching over 7 bases. This CDR3 is built from 13 residues. V lost 5 bases to trimming and J lost 3 bases; unmatched junction nucleotides: 4. Germline V gene lookup returns CDR1 SGHTA and CDR2 FQGTGA. CDR3 bases: TGTGCCAGCAGCGACAGGGTCCTCTACGAGCAGTACTTC. It specifies CASSDRVLYEQYF.

The chain employs TRBV7-8 and TRBJ2-7, with 11 bases that match TRBD2. J lost 9 bases, V lost 4 bases, and 14 bases had no gene match. The CDR3 is 16 amino acids. Germline CDR1 and CDR2: SGHVS and FQNEAQ. The CDR3 loop is CASSYPSGRTHPAQYF. The CDR3 DNA sequence: TGTGCCAGCAGCTACCCTAGCGGGAGGACTCATCCCGCGCAGTACTTC.

The chain combines TRBV29-1 with TRBJ1-1, with D tentatively TRBD1 (5 bases). V was clipped by 5 bases and J by 1 base, with 11 bases between them. Germline CDR1 SQVTM, CDR2 ANQGSEA. This CDR3 contains 13 residues. As DNA, the CDR3 is TGCAGCGTTCGCCGGGGGGAGAACACTGAAGCTTTCTTT. Translation: CSVRRGENTEAFF.

Comments on this clone: Within the sample, other DNA sequences also encode this same CDR3. The rearrangement joins TRBV9 to TRBJ2-7; 9 nucleotides agree with TRBD1. From germline, CDR1 is SGDLS and CDR2 YYNGEE. The CDR3 consists of 14 residues. V was pared by 0 bases and J by 2 bases, with 0 bases of the junction left unmatched. The CDR3 is CASSVGTGAYEQYF. DNA of the CDR3: TGTGCCAGCAGCGTAGGGACAGGGGCCTACGAGCAGTACTTC.

The rearrangement links TRBV7-2 to TRBJ2-7; no firm D call. The CDR3 contains 13 residues. The V end was cut by 0 bases, the J end by 1 base, with 4 bases between. Germline V gene lookup returns CDR1 SGHTA and CDR2 FQGNSA. The CDR3 nucleotides are TGTGCCAGCAGCTTAGCCGGGTCCTACGAGCAGTACTTC. Encoded protein: CASSLAGSYEQYF.

V gene TRBV19 combines with J gene TRBJ2-7, with D possibly being TRBD2 (6 bases). V lost 7 bases and J lost 4, with 14 bases in between. This CDR3 region has 13 residues. CDR1 LNHDA and CDR2 SQIVND come from the germline V gene (reference sequence). The CDR3 nucleotides read TGTGCCAGTACCCCGCGGGACGGTTACGAGCAGTACTTC. This codes for CASTPRDGYEQYF. The whole variable domain, filled in from reference TRBV19 and TRBJ2-7, reads DGGITQSPKYLFRKEGQNVTLSCEQNLNHDAMYWYRQDPGQGLRLIYYSQIVNDFQKGDIAEGYSVSREKKESFPLTVTSAQKNPTAFYLCASTPRDGYEQYFGPGTRLTVT.

The rearrangement uses TRBV5-1 and TRBJ1-4, with D maybe TRBD1 (6 bases). The germline V gene encodes CDR1 SGHRS and CDR2 YFSETQ. V was pared by 4 bases and J by 0 bases, with 10 bases between. The CDR3 is 15 residues long. CDR3 residues: CASSADRATNEKLFF. CDR3 in DNA: TGCGCCAGCAGCGCGGACAGAGCAACTAATGAAAAACTGTTTTTT.

The V and J genes are TRBV5-1 and TRBJ2-3; 9 positions agree with TRBD2. CDR1 and CDR2 from the germline V gene are SGHRS and YFSETQ. Trimming removed 4 bases from V and 2 bases from J; junction bases left unmatched: 5. This CDR3 contains 15 residues. The CDR3 loop reads CASSPSGTLTDTQYF. As DNA, the CDR3 is TGCGCCAGCAGCCCTAGCGGGACACTCACAGATACGCAGTATTTT.

The chain employs TRBV6-5 and TRBJ2-1, with D unclear. Germline V gene data show CDR1 as MNHEY and CDR2 as SVGAGI. V was shortened by 8 bases and J by 4 bases, with 12 bases between the two germline ends. The CDR3 is 13 amino acids. The CDR3 nucleotides read TGTGCCAGCGCGGTGTCCTTATACAATGAGCAGTTCTTC. Translating gives CASAVSLYNEQFF.